The 17 T cell receptor beta chains below come from one sample, sequenced in a study of cytomegalovirus exposure and HLA in healthy donors. This PCR relied on a set of 60 Vbeta primers and 13 Jbeta primers. Sequencing was performed with immunoSEQ multiplex PCR; in TCRdb, only in-frame clones are kept and a portion is missing. The table lists some 100,000 clones, roughly 80% of them singletons. Sequencing was performed on PBMCs. Receptors originate from a girl aged 2-10 years in good health and CMV-seropositive.

V usage is TRBV6-5 and J usage is TRBJ2-7; TRBD1 aligns across 9 bases. Trimming cost V 5 bases and J 0 bases; bases outside gene matches: 2. The CDR3 totals 14 residues. The germline gives CDR1 MNHEY, CDR2 SVGAGI. The CDR3 DNA sequence: TGTGCCAGCAGTCTACAGGGGGCCTCCTACGAGCAGTACTTC. Translation gives CASSLQGASYEQYF.

This sequence joins TRBV28 and TRBJ1-1, with 10 bases lining up with TRBD1. Per the germline V gene, CDR1 is MDHEN and CDR2 is SYDVKM. This CDR3 has 17 amino acids. V lost 5 bases, J lost 0 bases, and 9 bases stayed unmatched. CDR3 residues: CASSHEGQGFVNTEAFF. The CDR3 DNA is TGTGCCAGCAGTCACGAGGGACAGGGGTTTGTGAACACTGAAGCTTTCTTT.

The chain uses TRBV6-1 and TRBJ1-1; 7 positions agree with TRBD1. Trimming removed 2 bases from V and 7 bases from J; junction bases left unmatched: 10. Germline loops: CDR1 MNHNS, CDR2 SASEGT. The CDR3 has 15 residues. CDR3 bases: TGTGCCAGCAGTGAAAGGCGGTCGGGACAGATTGAAGCTTTCTTT. Translation gives CASSERRSGQIEAFF.

This clone occurred once. The chain links TRBV29-1 to TRBJ2-5, with a possible D match to TRBD2 (6 bases). Germline loops: CDR1 SQVTM, CDR2 ANQGSEA. V dropped 3 bases and J dropped 2 bases, with 16 bases sitting between them. The CDR3 totals 15 residues. The chain's CDR3 is CSVERILGLQETQYF. The CDR3 nucleotides read TGCAGCGTTGAGCGTATCCTGGGACTGCAAGAGACCCAGTACTTC.

The rearrangement links TRBV30 to TRBJ2-2; unclear D gene. Germline V gives CDR1 GTSNPN, CDR2 SVGIG (reference sequence). V was cut by 0 bases and J by 6 bases, with 8 bases left in between. The CDR3 spans 13 residues. The CDR3 loop reads CAWSVSGSGELFF. DNA for the CDR3: TGTGCCTGGAGTGTATCCGGGTCCGGGGAGCTGTTTTTT. The variable domain in full, with the rest retrieved from reference TRBV30 and TRBJ2-2, is SQTIHQWPATLVQPVGSPLSLECTVEGTSNPNLYWYRQAAGRGLQLLFYSVGIGQISSEVPQNLSASRPQDRQFILSSKKLLLSDSGFYLCAWSVSGSGELFFGEGSRLTVL.

This chain uses TRBV19 with TRBJ2-2; TRBD1 is a possible D gene (5 bases). V lost 1 base and J 5 bases, leaving 20 bases between the germline ends. CDR1 is LNHDA and CDR2 is SQIVND in the germline V gene (reference sequence). CDR3 size: 18 residues. The CDR3 sequence is CASSIGGRGDTRTGELFF. CDR3 DNA sequence: TGTGCCAGTAGTATAGGTGGTAGGGGCGATACTCGAACCGGGGAGCTGTTTTTT.

V usage is TRBV7-3 and J usage is TRBJ1-1; no firm D call. V was clipped by 2 bases and J by 2 bases, with 6 bases between them. Germline CDR1 reads SGHTA; CDR2 reads FQGTGA. CDR3 length equals 13 residues. The CDR3 DNA follows: TGTGCCAGCAGCTTACGGTTAAACACTGAAGCTTTCTTT. Its protein is CASSLRLNTEAFF.

The rearrangement uses TRBV5-1 and TRBJ2-7; D might be TRBD1 (7 bases). The CDR3 extends over 13 amino acids. Trimming took off 4 bases at V and 3 bases at J, with 11 bases between the two ends. Germline V lookup: CDR1 SGHRS, CDR2 YFSETQ. This CDR3 reads CASSRGTDYEQYF. CDR3 nucleotide sequence: TGCGCCAGCAGCCGCGGGACAGACTACGAGCAGTACTTC.

The V call is TRBV28, the J call TRBJ1-1; the match to TRBD1 covers 8 bases. Germline V gene sequence: CDR1 MDHEN, CDR2 SYDVKM. The length of the CDR3 is 18 residues. The trim removed 6 bases at V and 3 bases at J, leaving 18 bases unmatched. The CDR3 region is CASSSPGQEGEADTEAFF. As DNA, the CDR3 is TGTGCCAGCAGCTCTCCGGGACAGGAAGGAGAAGCGGACACTGAAGCTTTCTTT.

The J gene is TRBJ2-2, the V gene TRBV30, with D perhaps matching TRBD2 (5 bases). The CDR3 covers 16 residues. V was clipped by 3 bases and J by 2 bases, with 16 bases between them. Germline CDR1 is GTSNPN and CDR2 is SVGIG (reference sequence). In DNA form, the CDR3 reads TGTGCCTGGAGCACCCCTAGCACCACCAACACCGGGGAGCTGTTTTTT. This encodes CAWSTPSTTNTGELFF.

A few counts support this clone. V gene TRBV28 combines with J gene TRBJ2-3; 8 nucleotides match TRBD2. Trimming at V came to 1 base and at J to 0 bases, leaving 9 bases not matched to a gene. The germline gives CDR1 MDHEN, CDR2 SYDVKM. The CDR3 length is 18 residues. In nucleotides, the CDR3 is TGTGCCAGCAGTTTATCTTGGCCGGGACTAGAGAGCACAGATACGCAGTATTTT. It encodes CASSLSWPGLESTDTQYF.

This clone was counted a single time. The V gene is TRBV6-5, the J gene TRBJ2-3, with TRBD1 matching over 7 bases. Germline V lookup: CDR1 MNHEY, CDR2 SVGAGI. The CDR3 spans 14 residues. Trimming cost V 6 bases and J 2 bases; bases outside gene matches: 5. The CDR3: CASRRQGLTDTQYF. The CDR3 nucleotides are TGTGCCAGCAGGCGACAGGGCCTCACAGATACGCAGTATTTT.

This clone was observed a single time. The junction and the germline gene differ at one end; a read error may be behind it. The chain joins TRBV5-6 to TRBJ1-5; the D is unclear. The V gene's germline CDR1 is SGHDT and CDR2 YYEEEE. This CDR3 is built from 13 residues. DNA for the CDR3: TGTGCCAGCAGTTTGGGAGTCAATCAGCCCCAGCATTTT. This encodes CASSLGVNQPQHF. Looking up the rest from reference TRBV5-6 and TRBJ1-5 gives the full variable domain: DAGVTQSPTHLIKTRGQQVTLRCSPKSGHDTVSWYQQALGQGPQFIFQYYEEEERQRGNFPDRFSGHQFPNYSSELNVNALLLGDSALYLCASSLGVNQPQHFGDGTRLSIL.

The chain couples TRBV15 to TRBJ2-2, with 9 bases matching TRBD1. With 7 bases clipped from V and 2 bases from J, the junction kept 11 bases outside the gene matches. From germline, CDR1 is LNHNV and CDR2 YYDKDF (reference sequence). This CDR3 has 17 residues. CDR3 sequence (DNA): TGTGCCACCATCCCCGAAATGGGACAGGGAAACACCGGGGAGCTGTTTTTT. Amino acid sequence: CATIPEMGQGNTGELFF.

The chain joins TRBV18 to TRBJ1-2; D not resolved. Looked up from germline, CDR1 is KGHSH and CDR2 is LQKENI. The length of the CDR3 is 14 residues. Trimming left V 3 bases short and J 1 base short, with 9 bases between. The CDR3 is CASSPQVLNYGYTF. For the CDR3, the DNA is TGTGCCAGCTCACCTCAGGTACTTAACTATGGCTACACCTTC.

The J gene is TRBJ2-7, the V gene TRBV18; 9 bases are shared with TRBD2. V gave up 3 bases and J gave up 0 bases; unmatched junction bases: 3. Germline CDR1 KGHSH, CDR2 LQKENI. The CDR3 has 15 amino acids. Here the CDR3 DNA reads TGTGCCAGCTCACCTCCGGGACTAGCCTCCTACGAGCAGTACTTC. Protein sequence: CASSPPGLASYEQYF.

The chain links TRBV6-5 to TRBJ1-2; TRBD1 matches at 9 bases. The CDR3 sequence is 14 residues long. CDR1 and CDR2 from the germline V gene are MNHEY and SVGAGI. With V trimmed by 6 bases and J by 5 bases, 7 bases remained unmatched. CDR3 DNA sequence: TGTGCCAGCAGGGGGACAGGGACATCTTATGGCTACACCTTC. Translation: CASRGTGTSYGYTF.